This note documents a single T cell receptor (beta chain) sequence. The data derive from a study of T cell changes during pregnancy in multiple sclerosis. This CDR3 comprises 17 residues. From germline, CDR1 is MNHEY and CDR2 SMNVEV (reference sequence). V dropped 3 bases and J dropped 4 bases, with 22 bases sitting between them. Profiled with immunoSEQ multiplex PCR; TCRdb holds only in-frame clones, not every one. Among around 110,000 clones, roughly nine tenths were seen once, and the ten largest hold approximately 1.4%. This chain uses TRBV27 with TRBJ2-7, with D possibly TRBD1 on 7 matching bases. The TCR sequence derives from a female donor with multiple sclerosis, enrolled in a pregnancy study. The sample was peripheral blood, taken in the third trimester of pregnancy. The CDR3 is CASSFRRRDRRAYEQYF. The CDR3, as DNA: TGTGCCAGCAGTTTTAGGCGGAGGGACAGAAGAGCATACGAGCAGTACTTC.